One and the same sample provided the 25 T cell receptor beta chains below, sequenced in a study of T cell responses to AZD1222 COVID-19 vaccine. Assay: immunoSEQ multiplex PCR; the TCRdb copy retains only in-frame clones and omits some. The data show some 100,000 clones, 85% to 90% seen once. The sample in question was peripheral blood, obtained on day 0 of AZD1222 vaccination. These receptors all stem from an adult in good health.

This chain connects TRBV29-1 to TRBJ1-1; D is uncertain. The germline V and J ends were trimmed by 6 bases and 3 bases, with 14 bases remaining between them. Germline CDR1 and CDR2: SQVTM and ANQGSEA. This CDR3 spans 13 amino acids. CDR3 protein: CSVHWGVDTEAFF. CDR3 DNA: TGCAGCGTCCACTGGGGTGTGGACACTGAAGCTTTCTTT.

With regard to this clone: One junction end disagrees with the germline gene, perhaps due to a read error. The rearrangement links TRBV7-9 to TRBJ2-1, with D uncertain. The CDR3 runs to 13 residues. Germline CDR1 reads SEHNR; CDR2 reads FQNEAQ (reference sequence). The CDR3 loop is CASSPMRYDEQFF. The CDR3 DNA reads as TGTGCCAGCAGCCCAATGCGCTACGATGAGCAGTTCTTC.

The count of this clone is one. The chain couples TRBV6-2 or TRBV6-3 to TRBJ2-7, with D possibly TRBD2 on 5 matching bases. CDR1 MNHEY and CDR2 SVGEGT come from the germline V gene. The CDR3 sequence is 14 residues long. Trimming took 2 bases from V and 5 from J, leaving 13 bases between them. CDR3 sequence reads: CASSYVGVPHEQYF. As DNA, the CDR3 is TGTGCCAGCAGTTACGTGGGAGTTCCCCACGAGCAGTACTTC.

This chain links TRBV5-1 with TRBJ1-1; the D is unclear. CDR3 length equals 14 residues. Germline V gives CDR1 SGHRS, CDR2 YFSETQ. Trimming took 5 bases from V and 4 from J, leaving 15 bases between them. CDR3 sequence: CASRGYGISTEAFF. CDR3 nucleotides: TGCGCCAGCAGGGGGTATGGGATCTCCACTGAAGCTTTCTTT. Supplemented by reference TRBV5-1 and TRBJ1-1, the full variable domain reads KAGVTQTPRYLIKTRGQQVTLSCSPISGHRSVSWYQQTPGQGLQFLFEYFSETQRNKGNFPGRFSGRQFSNSRSEMNVSTLELGDSALYLCASRGYGISTEAFFGQGTRLTVV.

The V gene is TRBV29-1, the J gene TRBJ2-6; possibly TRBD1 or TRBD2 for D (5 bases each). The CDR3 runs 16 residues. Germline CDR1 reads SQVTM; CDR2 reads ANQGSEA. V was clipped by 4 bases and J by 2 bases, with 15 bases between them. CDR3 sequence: CSVALTQGAGANVLTF. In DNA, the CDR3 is TGCAGCGTTGCCCTCACCCAGGGAGCTGGGGCCAACGTCCTGACTTTC.

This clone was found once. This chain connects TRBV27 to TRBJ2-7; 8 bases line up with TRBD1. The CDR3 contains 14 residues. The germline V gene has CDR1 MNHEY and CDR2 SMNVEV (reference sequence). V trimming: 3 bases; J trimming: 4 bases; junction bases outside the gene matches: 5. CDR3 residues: CASSFLDRVYEQYF. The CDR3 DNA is TGTGCCAGCAGTTTTTTGGACAGGGTTTACGAGCAGTACTTC.

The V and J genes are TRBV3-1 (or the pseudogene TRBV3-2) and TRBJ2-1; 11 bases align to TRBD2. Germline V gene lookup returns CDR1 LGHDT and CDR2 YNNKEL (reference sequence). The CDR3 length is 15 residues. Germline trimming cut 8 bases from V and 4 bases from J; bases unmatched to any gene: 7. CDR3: CASVPSSGGYNEQFF. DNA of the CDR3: TGTGCCAGCGTTCCTTCTAGCGGGGGGTACAATGAGCAGTTCTTC.

CDR3 nucleotides: TGTGCCAGCAGCACGGAGTTGGTCTATGGCTACACCTTC. Translation: CASSTELVYGYTF. V usage is TRBV12-3 or TRBV12-4 and J usage is TRBJ1-2; D is unresolved. Trimming shortened V by 6 bases and J by 4 bases, and 12 bases separated the two germline ends. The CDR3 covers 13 residues.

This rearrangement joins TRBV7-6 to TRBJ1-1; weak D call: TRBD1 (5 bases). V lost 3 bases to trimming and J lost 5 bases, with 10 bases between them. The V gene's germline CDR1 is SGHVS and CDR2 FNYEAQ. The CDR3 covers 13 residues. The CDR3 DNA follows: TGTGCCAGCAGCTTCAGAGAGGGGACTGAAGCTTTCTTT. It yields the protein CASSFREGTEAFF.

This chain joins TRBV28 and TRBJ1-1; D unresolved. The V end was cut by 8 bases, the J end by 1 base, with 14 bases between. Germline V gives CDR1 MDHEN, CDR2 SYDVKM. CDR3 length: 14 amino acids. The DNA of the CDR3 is TGTGCCAGCCAACTTCGAGCAGGGAACACTGAAGCTTTCTTT. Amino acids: CASQLRAGNTEAFF.

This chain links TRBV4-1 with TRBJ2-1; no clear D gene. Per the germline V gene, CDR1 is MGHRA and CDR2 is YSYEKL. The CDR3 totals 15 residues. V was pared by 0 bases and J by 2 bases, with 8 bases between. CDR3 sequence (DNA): TGCGCCAGCAGCCAAGATGGCGGCACCTACAATGAGCAGTTCTTC. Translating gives CASSQDGGTYNEQFF.

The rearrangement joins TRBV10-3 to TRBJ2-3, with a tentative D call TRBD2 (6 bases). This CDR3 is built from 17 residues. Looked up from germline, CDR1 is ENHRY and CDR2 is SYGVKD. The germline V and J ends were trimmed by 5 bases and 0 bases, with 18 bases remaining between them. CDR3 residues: CAISSAPGTGSTDTQYF. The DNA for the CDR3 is TGTGCCATCAGTTCCGCGCCCGGGACTGGAAGCACAGATACGCAGTATTTT.

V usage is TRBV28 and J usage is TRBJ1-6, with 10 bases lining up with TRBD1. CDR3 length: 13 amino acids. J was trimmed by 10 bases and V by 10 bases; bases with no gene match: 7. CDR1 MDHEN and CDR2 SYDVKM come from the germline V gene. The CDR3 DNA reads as TGTGCCACCTTCCGGGACAGGGGATCACCCCTCCACTTT. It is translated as CATFRDRGSPLHF.

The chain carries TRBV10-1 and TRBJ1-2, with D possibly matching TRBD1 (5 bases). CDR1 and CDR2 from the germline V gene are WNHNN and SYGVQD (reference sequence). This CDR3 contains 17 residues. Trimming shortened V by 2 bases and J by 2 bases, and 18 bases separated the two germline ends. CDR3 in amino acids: CASSETLTGVLNYGYTF. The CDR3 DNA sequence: TGCGCCAGCAGTGAGACCTTAACAGGCGTCCTCAACTATGGCTACACCTTC.

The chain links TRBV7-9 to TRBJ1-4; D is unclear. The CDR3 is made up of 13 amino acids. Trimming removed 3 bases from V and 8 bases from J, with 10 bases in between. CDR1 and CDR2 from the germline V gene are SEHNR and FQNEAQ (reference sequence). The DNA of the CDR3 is TGTGCCAGCAGCTTGGATCAGCCCGAAAAACTGTTTTTT. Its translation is CASSLDQPEKLFF. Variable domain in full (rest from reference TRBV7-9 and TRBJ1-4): DTGVSQNPRHKITKRGQNVTFRCDPISEHNRLYWYRQTLGQGPEFLTYFQNEAQLEKSRLLSDRFSAERPKGSFSTLEIQRTEQGDSAMYLCASSLDQPEKLFFGSGTQLSVL.

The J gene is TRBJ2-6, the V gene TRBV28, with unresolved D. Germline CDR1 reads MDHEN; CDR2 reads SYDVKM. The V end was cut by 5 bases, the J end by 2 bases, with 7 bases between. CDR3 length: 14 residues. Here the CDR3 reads CASSPFAGANVLTF. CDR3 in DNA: TGTGCCAGCAGTCCCTTCGCTGGGGCCAACGTCCTGACTTTC.

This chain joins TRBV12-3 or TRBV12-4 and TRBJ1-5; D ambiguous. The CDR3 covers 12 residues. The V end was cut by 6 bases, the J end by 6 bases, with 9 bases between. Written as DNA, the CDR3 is TGTGCCAGCAGCTTCGCCCGTCAGCCCCAGCATTTT. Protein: CASSFARQPQHF.

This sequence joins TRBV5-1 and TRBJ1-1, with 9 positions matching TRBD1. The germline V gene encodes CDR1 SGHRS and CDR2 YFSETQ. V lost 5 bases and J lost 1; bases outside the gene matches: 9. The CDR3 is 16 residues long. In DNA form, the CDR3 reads TGCGCCAGCAGAGAAACAGGGGGCGGGAGGAACACTGAAGCTTTCTTT. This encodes CASRETGGGRNTEAFF.

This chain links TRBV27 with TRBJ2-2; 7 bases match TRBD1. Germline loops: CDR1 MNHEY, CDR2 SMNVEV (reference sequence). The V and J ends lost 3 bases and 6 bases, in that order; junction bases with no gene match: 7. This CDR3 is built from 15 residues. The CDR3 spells CASSLQGEGAGELFF. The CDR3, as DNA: TGTGCCAGCAGTTTGCAGGGGGAAGGGGCCGGGGAGCTGTTTTTT.

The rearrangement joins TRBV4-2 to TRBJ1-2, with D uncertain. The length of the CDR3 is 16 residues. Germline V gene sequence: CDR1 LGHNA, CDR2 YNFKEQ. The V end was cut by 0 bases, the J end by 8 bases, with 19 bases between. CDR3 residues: CASSQDLSSVQRGYTF. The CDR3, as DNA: TGTGCCAGCAGCCAAGATTTGTCTTCGGTGCAGAGAGGCTACACCTTC.

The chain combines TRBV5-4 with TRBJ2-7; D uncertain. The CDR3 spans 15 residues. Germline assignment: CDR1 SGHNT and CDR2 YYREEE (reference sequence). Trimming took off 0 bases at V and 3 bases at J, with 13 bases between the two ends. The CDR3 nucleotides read TGTGCCAGCAGCTTGGCCAATCCAGATTTCTACGAGCAGTACTTC. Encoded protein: CASSLANPDFYEQYF. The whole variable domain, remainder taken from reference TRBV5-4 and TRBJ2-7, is ETGVTQSPTHLIKTRGQQVTLRCSSQSGHNTVSWYQQALGQGPQFIFQYYREEENGRGNFPPRFSGLQFPNYSSELNVNALELDDSALYLCASSLANPDFYEQYFGPGTRLTVT.

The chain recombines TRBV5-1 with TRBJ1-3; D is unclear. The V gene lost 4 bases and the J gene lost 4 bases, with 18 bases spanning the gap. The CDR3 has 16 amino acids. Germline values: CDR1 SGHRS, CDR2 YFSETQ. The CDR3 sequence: CASSGRTPTPGNTIYF. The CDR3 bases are TGCGCCAGCAGCGGGAGGACGCCGACCCCAGGAAACACCATATATTTT.

The CDR3 reads CASSLGGGWAGETQYF. In nucleotides, the CDR3 is TGTGCCAGCAGCTTGGGAGGGGGCTGGGCGGGAGAGACCCAGTACTTC. The chain employs TRBV5-8 and TRBJ2-5; 7 bases line up with TRBD1. Trimming took 0 bases from V and 4 from J; bases not matched to a gene: 9. Looked up from germline, CDR1 is SGHTS and CDR2 is YDEGEE. The CDR3 runs 16 residues.

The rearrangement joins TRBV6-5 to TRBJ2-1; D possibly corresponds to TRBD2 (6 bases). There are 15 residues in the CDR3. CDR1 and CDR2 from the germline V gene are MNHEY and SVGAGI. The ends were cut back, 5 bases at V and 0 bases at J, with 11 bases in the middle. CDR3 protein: CASSTDGSSYNEQFF. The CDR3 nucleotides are TGTGCCAGCAGTACCGACGGGAGCTCCTACAATGAGCAGTTCTTC.

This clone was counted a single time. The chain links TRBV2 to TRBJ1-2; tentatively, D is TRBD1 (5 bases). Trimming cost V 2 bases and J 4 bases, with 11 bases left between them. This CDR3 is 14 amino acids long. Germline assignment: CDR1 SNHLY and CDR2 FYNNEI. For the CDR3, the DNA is TGTGCCAGCAGTGAACAGGGTAGCGCCTATGGCTACACCTTC. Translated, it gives CASSEQGSAYGYTF.